Reported below is one T cell receptor beta chain. This specimen comes from a study of OX40 agonist ivuxolimab in advanced cancers. Method: immunoSEQ multiplex PCR; TCRdb's copy keeps in-frame clones and lacks some. The sample contains about 53,000 clones, 70% to 85% of which appear only once. It was autoimmune disease history or systemic immunosuppression that excluded patients. Germline CDR1 reads SGHNT; CDR2 reads YYREEE (reference sequence). The CDR3 is 12 amino acids. Trimming cost V 4 bases and J 6 bases, with 9 bases left between them. This TCR was sampled from an adult with an advanced solid tumor such as melanoma, head and neck, liver or kidney cancer. This sample comprised CD4+ or CD8+ T cells sorted from blood, obtained in a trial of the OX40 agonist ivuxolimab. The V gene is TRBV5-4, the J gene TRBJ2-3; maybe TRBD1 (5 bases). The CDR3: CASSIRQDTQYF. Written as DNA, the CDR3 is TGTGCCAGCAGCATCCGACAGGATACGCAGTATTTT. The entire variable domain, with the rest obtained from reference TRBV5-4 and TRBJ2-3, is as follows: ETGVTQSPTHLIKTRGQQVTLRCSSQSGHNTVSWYQQALGQGPQFIFQYYREEENGRGNFPPRFSGLQFPNYSSELNVNALELDDSALYLCASSIRQDTQYFGPGTRLTVL.